The clone carrying this T cell receptor (beta chain) was found a few times. These data are taken from a study of control samples from healthy donors and cancer patients. V lost 3 bases and J 5 bases, leaving 13 bases between the germline ends. CDR3 length: 14 amino acids. The germline V gene encodes CDR1 MNHEY and CDR2 SVGEGT. Sequenced by immunoSEQ multiplex PCR; TCRdb stores in-frame clones only, minus some. The sample lists around 100,000 clones, less than 90% occurring once. The sequenced sample consisted of blood. The chain combines TRBV6-2 or TRBV6-3 with TRBJ1-1; the D gene is possibly TRBD1 (6 bases). The clonotype originates from a woman in her 50s in good health. CDR3 coding DNA: TGTGCCAGCAGTTATACTGGACAGTTAACTGAAGCTTTCTTT. The encoded protein is CASSYTGQLTEAFF.